These 6 T cell receptor beta chains originate from one sample sequenced in a study of post-analysis software for immune sequencing data. Study observations and caveats: Relative to controls, patients had five TRBV segments at higher frequency, with TRBV5-6, TRBV5-1 and TRBV20-1 among these.

These receptors lack a known antigen. Each TCR beta cDNA library carried unique molecular identifiers. TCRdb called the PCR reads again in MiXCR, with one record for every CDR3 protein. Among 750,000 to 950,000 distinct CDR3 sequences listed, approximately 57% were seen once. The sequenced sample consisted of blood. The source is a girl between 5 and 17 years old with multiple sclerosis.

This clonotype was detected a few times. V gene TRBV20-1 combines with J gene TRBJ2-1; TRBD2 aligns across 12 bases. V trimming: 1 base; J trimming: 0 bases; junction bases outside the gene matches: 7. CDR1 and CDR2 (germline): DFQATT, SNEGSKA (reference sequence). The CDR3 has 18 residues. The DNA for the CDR3 is TGCAGTGCTAGAGGACTAGCGGGGGACCTCCGCTCCTACAATGAGCAGTTCTTC. Its protein is CSARGLAGDLRSYNEQFF.

J is TRBJ2-5 and V is TRBV7-2, with D perhaps given as TRBD1 or TRBD2 (5 bases each). The CDR3 length is 14 residues. The V end was cut by 8 bases, the J end by 1 base, with 14 bases between. The germline gives CDR1 SGHTA, CDR2 FQGNSA. CDR3 loop: CASGQTGLQETQYF. CDR3 DNA: TGTGCCAGCGGCCAAACGGGGCTCCAAGAGACCCAGTACTTC.

This clonotype has more than one count but fewer than ten. This chain uses TRBV6-6 with TRBJ2-7, with D possibly matching TRBD1 (6 bases). The V gene's germline CDR1 is MNHNY and CDR2 SVGAGI (reference sequence). This CDR3 is built from 15 residues. V was pared by 6 bases and J by 3 bases, with 18 bases between. The CDR3: CASSLSRGGVYEQYF. The CDR3, as DNA: TGTGCCAGCAGCTTGAGCAGGGGCGGCGTCTACGAGCAGTACTTC.

The V call is TRBV27, the J call TRBJ2-5; D is unresolved. With 7 bases removed from V and 2 bases from J, the gap between germline ends came to 11 bases. The CDR3 loop spans 13 amino acids. CDR1 is MNHEY, CDR2 SMNVEV, per germline (reference sequence). In DNA form, the CDR3 reads TGTGCCAGCAAACCAGCGTCACAAGAGACCCAGTACTTC. This sequence encodes CASKPASQETQYF.

V usage is TRBV3-1 and J usage is TRBJ1-4; the D is unclear. Per germline, CDR1 LGHDT and CDR2 YNNKEL (reference sequence). V dropped 1 base and J dropped 0 bases, with 9 bases sitting between them. The CDR3 sequence is 16 residues long. This CDR3 is CASSQGVPATNEKLFF. The CDR3 DNA reads TGTGCCAGCAGCCAAGGGGTCCCGGCAACTAATGAAAAACTGTTTTTT.

This clonotype was counted only a few times. V gene TRBV6-6 combines with J gene TRBJ2-7; D may match TRBD1 or TRBD2 (5 bases each). The ends were cut back, 0 bases at V and 5 bases at J, with 17 bases in the middle. Germline values: CDR1 MNHNY, CDR2 SVGAGI (reference sequence). CDR3 size: 16 residues. CDR3 coding DNA: TGTGCCAGCAGTTACTCCGGGGACCCAGGGCCCAACGAGCAGTACTTC. Its protein is CASSYSGDPGPNEQYF.